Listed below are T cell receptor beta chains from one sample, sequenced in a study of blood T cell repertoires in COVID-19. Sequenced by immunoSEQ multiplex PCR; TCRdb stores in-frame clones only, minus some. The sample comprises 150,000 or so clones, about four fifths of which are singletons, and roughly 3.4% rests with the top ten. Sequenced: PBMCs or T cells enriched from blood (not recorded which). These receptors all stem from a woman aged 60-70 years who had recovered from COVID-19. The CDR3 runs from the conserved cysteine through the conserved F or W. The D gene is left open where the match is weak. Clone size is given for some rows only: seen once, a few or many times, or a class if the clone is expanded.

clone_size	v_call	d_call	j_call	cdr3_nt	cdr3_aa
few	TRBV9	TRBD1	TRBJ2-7	TGTGCCAGCAGCTTCCGGGACAGGGCCAACGAGCAGTACTTC	CASSFRDRANEQYF
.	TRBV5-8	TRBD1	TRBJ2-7	TGTGCCAGCACCGATTTCCGGGACAGTGACTACGAGCAGTACTTC	CASTDFRDSDYEQYF
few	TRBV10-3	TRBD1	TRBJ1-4	TGTGCCATCAGTGAGTCTACGACAGGGCAAAAACTGTTTTTT	CAISESTTGQKLFF
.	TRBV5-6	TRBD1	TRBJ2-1	TGTGCCAGCAGCATACTGACAGGGGCGAACAATGAGCAGTTCTTC	CASSILTGANNEQFF
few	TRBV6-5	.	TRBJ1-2	TGTGCCAGCAGATACACAGGGAGTTCCCCTGATGGCTACACCTTC	CASRYTGSSPDGYTF
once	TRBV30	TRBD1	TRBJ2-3	TGTGCCTGGAGTGGCAGGGGGACAGATACGCAGTATTTT	CAWSGRGTDTQYF
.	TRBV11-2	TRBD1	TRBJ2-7	TGTGCCAGCAGCCGAGGGACAGGGGTCTACGAGCAGTACTTC	CASSRGTGVYEQYF
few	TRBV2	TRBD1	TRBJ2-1	TGTGCCAGTGAGGCGGCAGGGGGCATAGTCGTTAGGAATGAGCAGTTCTTC	CASEAAGGIVVRNEQFF
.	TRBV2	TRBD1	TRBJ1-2	TGTGCCTCCGCCCGGGACAGGAGCTATGGCTACACCTTC	CASARDRSYGYTF
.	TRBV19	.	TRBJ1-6	TGTGCCAGCCAAACCGGGACATTAGGTAATTCACCCCTCCACTTT	CASQTGTLGNSPLHF
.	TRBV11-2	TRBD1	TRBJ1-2	TGTGCCAGCAGCCAGGAGGGGGCGGGAGGCTACACCTTC	CASSQEGAGGYTF
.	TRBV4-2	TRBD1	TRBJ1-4	TGTGCCAGCAGCCAAGCCGCCGGGACAGAACTGTTTTTT	CASSQAAGTELFF
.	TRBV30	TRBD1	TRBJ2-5	TGTGCCTGGGAACAGGGGCAAGAGACCCAGTACTTC	CAWEQGQETQYF
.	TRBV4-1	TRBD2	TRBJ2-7	TGCGCCAGCAGCCTCCTGACGGGGGGGGGATCCTACGAGCAGTACTTC	CASSLLTGGGSYEQYF
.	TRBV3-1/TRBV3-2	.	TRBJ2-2	TGTGCCAGCAGCCAAGATCAAGGGCAGGGAAGGGAGCTGTTTTTT	CASSQDQGQGRELFF
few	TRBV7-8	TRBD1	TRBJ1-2	TGTGCCAGCAGCTTAGGATACAGGGGGGAATGGGGCTACACCTTC	CASSLGYRGEWGYTF
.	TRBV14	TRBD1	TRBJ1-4	TGTGCCAGCAGCCAAGATGCCAGGGGGCGCCCCAATGAAAAACTGTTTTTT	CASSQDARGRPNEKLFF
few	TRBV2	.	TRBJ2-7	TGTGCCAGCAGGGGGCGGATGTCCTACGAGCAGTACTTC	CASRGRMSYEQYF
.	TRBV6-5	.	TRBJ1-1	TGTGCCAGCAGTTACTCCGTGGGGGGGAACACTGAAGCTTTCTTT	CASSYSVGGNTEAFF
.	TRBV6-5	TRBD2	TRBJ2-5	TGTGCCAGCACCCTAGCGGGGGGTCAAGAGACCCAGTACTTC	CASTLAGGQETQYF
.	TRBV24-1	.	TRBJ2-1	TGTGCCACCAGTAAGTCTGAACGTGGGACGTTACAAGGGGGCAATGAGCAGTTCTTC	CATSKSERGTLQGGNEQFF
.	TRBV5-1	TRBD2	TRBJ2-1	TGCGCCAGCAGATCTAGCGGGGGGCCTAATGAGCAGTTCTTC	CASRSSGGPNEQFF
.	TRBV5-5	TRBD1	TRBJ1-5	TGTGCCAGCAGCCGACAGGGGGTAGGTGATCAGCCCCAGCATTTT	CASSRQGVGDQPQHF
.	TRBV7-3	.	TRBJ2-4	TGTGCCAGCAGCTTAACGGGCGGGGGCCCCAAAAACATTCAGTACTTC	CASSLTGGGPKNIQYF
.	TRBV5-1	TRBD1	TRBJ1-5	TGCGCCAGCAGCCCGGTGGGACAGGGATCCCAGCCCCAGCATTTT	CASSPVGQGSQPQHF
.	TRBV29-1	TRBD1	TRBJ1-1	TGCAGCGTTGCCCGGGGACAGGGGGCAGGGAACACTGAAGCTTTCTTT	CSVARGQGAGNTEAFF
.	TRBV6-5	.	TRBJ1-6	TGTGCCAGCAGTCCACAGAATGGGTATAATTCACCCCTCCACTTT	CASSPQNGYNSPLHF
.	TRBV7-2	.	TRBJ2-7	TGTGCCAGCAGTTCCAATCGGGGTTTCGAGCAGTACTTC	CASSSNRGFEQYF
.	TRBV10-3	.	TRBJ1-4	TGTGCCATCAGGGGGGCAGGGGAAGGTGAAAAACTGTTTTTT	CAIRGAGEGEKLFF
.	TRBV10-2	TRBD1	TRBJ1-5	TGCGCCAGCATGGGACAGAACAATCAGCCCCAGCATTTT	CASMGQNNQPQHF
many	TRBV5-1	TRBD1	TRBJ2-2	TGCGCCAGCAGCCTGGACAGGGGCGGGGAGCTGTTTTTT	CASSLDRGGELFF
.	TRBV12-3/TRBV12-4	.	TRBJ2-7	TGTGCCAGCAGTTTATCCCAGTTCGAGCAGTACTTC	CASSLSQFEQYF
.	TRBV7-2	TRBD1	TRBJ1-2	TGTGCCAGCAGAGAGGGGGCGGTGAGTGGCTACACCTTC	CASREGAVSGYTF
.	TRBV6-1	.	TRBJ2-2	TGTGCCAGCAGTGAAGTTGTAGCGGTGAACACCGGGGAGCTGTTTTTT	CASSEVVAVNTGELFF
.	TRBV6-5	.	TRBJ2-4	TGTGCCAGCAGCCCCGGGACTCAAGCCAAAAACATTCAGTACTTC	CASSPGTQAKNIQYF
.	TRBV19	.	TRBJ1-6	TGTGCCAGTAGTATAGGAGGCCAGACTTTTAATTCACCCCTCCACTTT	CASSIGGQTFNSPLHF
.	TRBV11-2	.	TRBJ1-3	TGTGCCAGCAGCTTAGGCGGTCCGATTAGAAACACCATATATTTT	CASSLGGPIRNTIYF
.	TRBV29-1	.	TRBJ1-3	TGCAGCGTTGAACCACTGTCTGGAAACACCATATATTTT	CSVEPLSGNTIYF
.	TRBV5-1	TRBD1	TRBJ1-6	TGCGCCAGCAGCTCCAGACAGGGAGATAATTCACCCCTCCACTTT	CASSSRQGDNSPLHF
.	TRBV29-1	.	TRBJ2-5	TGCAGCGTTGAAAGTGCCCAGGGGAGCGAAGAGACCCAGTACTTC	CSVESAQGSEETQYF
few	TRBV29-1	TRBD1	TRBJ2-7	TGCAGCGTTCCCGGGACAGGGAGGGACGAGCAGTACTTC	CSVPGTGRDEQYF
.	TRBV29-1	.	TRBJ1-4	TGCAGCGCTGTCAGTGCAACTAATGAAAAACTGTTTTTT	CSAVSATNEKLFF
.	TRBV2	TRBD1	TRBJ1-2	TGTGCCAGCAGGAACAGGGGTGGCTACACCTTC	CASRNRGGYTF
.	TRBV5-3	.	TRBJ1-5	TGTGCCAGAAGCTTTTGGAGAGCGGAGCTAAATCAGCCCCAGCATTTT	CARSFWRAELNQPQHF
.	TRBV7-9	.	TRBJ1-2	TGTGCCAGCAGCTTAAGTGTGTCTAATTTTGGCTACACCTTC	CASSLSVSNFGYTF
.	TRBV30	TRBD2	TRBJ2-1	TGTGCCTGGAGGGGACTCTACGCGGGGGCCTACAATGAGCAGTTCTTC	CAWRGLYAGAYNEQFF
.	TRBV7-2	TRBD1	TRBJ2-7	TGTGCCAGCAGCTACCCGGCCTGGACAGGGGTTTTATGGGAGCAGTACTTC	CASSYPAWTGVLWEQYF
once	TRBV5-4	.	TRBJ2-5	TGTGCCAGCACCTGGGGAGGACTACCGGAGACCCAGTACTTC	CASTWGGLPETQYF
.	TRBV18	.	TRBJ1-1	TGTGCCAGCTCAACTAACCAGGGAGGCACTGAAGCTTTCTTT	CASSTNQGGTEAFF
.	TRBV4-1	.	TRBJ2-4	TGCGCCAGCAGCCAAGATTCGGCAGGGGATCACAAAAACATTCAGTACTTC	CASSQDSAGDHKNIQYF
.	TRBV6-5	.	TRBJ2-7	TGTGCCAGCAGTTACCTCGCGGGGGCCGGGGACGAGCAGTACTTC	CASSYLAGAGDEQYF
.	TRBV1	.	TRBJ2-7	TGCACCAGCCACGGGTTAGGTTTATACACCTACGAGCAGTACTTC	CTSHGLGLYTYEQYF
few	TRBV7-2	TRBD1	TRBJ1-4	TGTGCCAGCAGCTTATCACAGGGGGGAAGTGAAAAACTGTTTTTT	CASSLSQGGSEKLFF
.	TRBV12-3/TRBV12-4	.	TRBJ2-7	TGTGCCAGCAGTTCCCTTGTCGAGCAGTACTTC	CASSSLVEQYF